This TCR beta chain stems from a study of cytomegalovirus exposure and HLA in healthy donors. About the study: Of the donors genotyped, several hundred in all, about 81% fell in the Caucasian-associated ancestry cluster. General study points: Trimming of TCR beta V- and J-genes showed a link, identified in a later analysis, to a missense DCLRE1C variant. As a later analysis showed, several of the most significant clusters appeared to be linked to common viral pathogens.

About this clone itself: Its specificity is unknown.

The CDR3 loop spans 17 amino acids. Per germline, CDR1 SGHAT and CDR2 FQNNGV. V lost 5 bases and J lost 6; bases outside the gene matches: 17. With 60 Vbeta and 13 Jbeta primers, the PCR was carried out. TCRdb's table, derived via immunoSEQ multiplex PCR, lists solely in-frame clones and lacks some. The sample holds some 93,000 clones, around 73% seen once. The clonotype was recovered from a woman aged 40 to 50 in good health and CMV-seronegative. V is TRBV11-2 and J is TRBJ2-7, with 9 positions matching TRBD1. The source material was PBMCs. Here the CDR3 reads CASSRTPGTGFVGEQYF. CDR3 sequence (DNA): TGTGCCAGCAGCCGAACTCCGGGGACAGGGTTTGTGGGCGAGCAGTACTTC. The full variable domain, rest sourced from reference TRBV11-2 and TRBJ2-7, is EAGVAQSPRYKIIEKRQSVAFWCNPISGHATLYWYQQILGQGPKLLIQFQNNGVVDDSQLPKDRFSAERLKGVDSTLKIQPAKLEDSAVYLCASSRTPGTGFVGEQYFGPGTRLTVT.